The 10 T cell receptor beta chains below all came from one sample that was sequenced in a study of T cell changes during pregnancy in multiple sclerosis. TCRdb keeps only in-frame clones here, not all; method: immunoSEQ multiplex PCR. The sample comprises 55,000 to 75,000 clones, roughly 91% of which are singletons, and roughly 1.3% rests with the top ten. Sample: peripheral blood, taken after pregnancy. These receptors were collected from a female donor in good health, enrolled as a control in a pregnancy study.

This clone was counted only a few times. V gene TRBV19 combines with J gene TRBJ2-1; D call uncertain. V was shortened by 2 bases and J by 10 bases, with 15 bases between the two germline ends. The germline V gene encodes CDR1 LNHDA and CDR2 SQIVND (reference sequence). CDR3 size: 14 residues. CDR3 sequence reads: CASSISDSHREQFF. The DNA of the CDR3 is TGTGCCAGTAGTATATCTGACTCCCATCGGGAGCAGTTCTTC.

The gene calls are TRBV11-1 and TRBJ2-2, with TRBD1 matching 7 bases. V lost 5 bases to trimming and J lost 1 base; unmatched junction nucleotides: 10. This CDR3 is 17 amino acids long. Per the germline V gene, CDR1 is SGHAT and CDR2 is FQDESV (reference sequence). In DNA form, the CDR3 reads TGTGCCAGCAGCCTCAGCCCCGGGACAGTGAACACCGGGGAGCTGTTTTTT. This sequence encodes CASSLSPGTVNTGELFF.

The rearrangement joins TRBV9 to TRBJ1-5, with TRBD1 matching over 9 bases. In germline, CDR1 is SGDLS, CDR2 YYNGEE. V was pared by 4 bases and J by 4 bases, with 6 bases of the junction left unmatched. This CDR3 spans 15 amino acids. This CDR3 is CASSFGQGSNQPQHF. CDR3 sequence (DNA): TGTGCCAGCAGCTTCGGACAGGGGTCAAATCAGCCCCAGCATTTT.

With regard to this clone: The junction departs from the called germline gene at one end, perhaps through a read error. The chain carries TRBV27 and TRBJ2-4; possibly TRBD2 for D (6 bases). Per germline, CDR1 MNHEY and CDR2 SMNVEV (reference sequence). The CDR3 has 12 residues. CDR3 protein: CASSSRIGSCVF. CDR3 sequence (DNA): TGTGCCAGCAGTTCAAGGATCGGGAGTTGCGTATTC.

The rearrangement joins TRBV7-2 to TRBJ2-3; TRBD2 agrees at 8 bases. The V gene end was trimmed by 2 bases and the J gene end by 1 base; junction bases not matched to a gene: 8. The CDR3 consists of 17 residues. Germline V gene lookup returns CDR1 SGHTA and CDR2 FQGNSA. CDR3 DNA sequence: TGTGCCAGCAGCTTAAACCGGGGGGGCCAGGGCACAGATACGCAGTATTTT. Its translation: CASSLNRGGQGTDTQYF.

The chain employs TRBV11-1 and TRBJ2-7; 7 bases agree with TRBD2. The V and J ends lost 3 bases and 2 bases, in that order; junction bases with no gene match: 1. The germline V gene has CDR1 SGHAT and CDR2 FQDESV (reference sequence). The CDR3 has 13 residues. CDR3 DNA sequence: TGTGCCAGCAGCTTCCGGGGGGCCTACGAGCAGTACTTC. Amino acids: CASSFRGAYEQYF.

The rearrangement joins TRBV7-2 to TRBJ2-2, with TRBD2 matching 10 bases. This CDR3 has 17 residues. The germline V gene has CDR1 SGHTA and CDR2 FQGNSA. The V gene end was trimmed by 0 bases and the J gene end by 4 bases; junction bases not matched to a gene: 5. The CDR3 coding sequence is TGTGCCAGCAGCTTAGCTCTCACTAGCGGGGTCACCGGGGAGCTGTTTTTT. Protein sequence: CASSLALTSGVTGELFF.

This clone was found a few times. CDR3 nucleotides: TGTGCCAGCAGCCCTACGGGGTTAGCTTTCTTT. This encodes CASSPTGLAFF. The chain combines TRBV7-6 with TRBJ1-1; D uncertain. The germline CDR1 and CDR2 sequences are SGHVS and FNYEAQ. This CDR3 has 11 residues. V was trimmed by 5 bases and J by 10 bases, leaving 11 bases between them.

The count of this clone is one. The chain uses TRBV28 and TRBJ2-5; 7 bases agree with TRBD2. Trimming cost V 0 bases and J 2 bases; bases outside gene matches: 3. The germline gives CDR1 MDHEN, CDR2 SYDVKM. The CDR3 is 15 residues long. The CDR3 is CASSLWGGEQETQYF. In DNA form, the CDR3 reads TGTGCCAGCAGTTTATGGGGGGGGGAGCAAGAGACCCAGTACTTC.

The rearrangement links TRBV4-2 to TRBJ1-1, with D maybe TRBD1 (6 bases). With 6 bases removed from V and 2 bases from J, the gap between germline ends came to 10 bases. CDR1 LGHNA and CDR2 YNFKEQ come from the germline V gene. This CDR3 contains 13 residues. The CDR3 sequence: CASRLQGNTEAFF. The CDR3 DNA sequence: TGTGCCAGCAGATTACAGGGTAACACTGAAGCTTTCTTT.